This T cell receptor (beta chain) was obtained from a study of blood T cell repertoires in COVID-19. The protocol was immunoSEQ multiplex PCR, while the TCRdb copy is restricted to in-frame clones and leaves out a portion. In the table there are 150,000 to 200,000 clones, around 79% of which are singletons. The sample taken for sequencing was peripheral blood. The sequence came from a woman in her thirties or forties with COVID-19, enrolled during active disease.

The CDR3 is CASRRTGMNTEAFF. As DNA, the CDR3 is TGTGCCAGCAGACGAACAGGGATGAACACTGAAGCTTTCTTT. The rearrangement links TRBV7-9 to TRBJ1-1; D possibly corresponds to TRBD1 (6 bases). Between the trimmed V and J ends, which lost 6 bases and 0 bases, there was a span of 11 bases. The CDR3 is 14 amino acids. The germline gives CDR1 SEHNR, CDR2 FQNEAQ (reference sequence).